These T cell receptor beta chains were read from a single sample in a study of radiation and T cells in renal cell carcinoma. TCRdb's table, derived via immunoSEQ multiplex PCR, lists solely in-frame clones and lacks some. The profile shows approximately 100,000 clones, less than 90% of them singletons. Specimen: blood, collected from a patient whose treatment included radiotherapy and nephrectomy. All receptors come from a man between 45 and 60 years old with renal cell carcinoma. The CDR3 runs from the conserved cysteine through the conserved F or W. D genes are given only for firm matches. Rows may omit the clone size; those that give it use once, few, many or a size class.

v_call	j_call	clone_size	d_call	cdr3_nt	cdr3_aa
TRBV10-3	TRBJ2-1	-	TRBD2	TGTGCCATCAGTGAGTCGATCGGGGGGACGGACACCGGCTACAATGAGCAGTTCTTC	CAISESIGGTDTGYNEQFF
TRBV7-4	TRBJ2-2	-	TRBD1	TGTGCCAGCAGCGCCCGTGGCAGGGACAGGGCTTGTAACAACACCGGGGAGCTGTTTTTT	CASSARGRDRACNNTGELFF
TRBV6-1	TRBJ1-4	-	-	TGTGCCAGCAGTGCTCGTTTTGGGAGTGCAACTAATGAAAAACTGTTTTTT	CASSARFGSATNEKLFF
TRBV6-1	TRBJ2-6	-	-	TGTGCCAGCACCGCGGGGCGCTCTGGGGCCAACGTCCTGACTTTC	CASTAGRSGANVLTF
TRBV6-5	TRBJ2-7	-	TRBD2	TGTGCCAGCAGTTACTCGCTAGCGGGGGATTACGAGCAGTACTTC	CASSYSLAGDYEQYF
TRBV9	TRBJ2-2	once	TRBD1	TGTGCCAGCAGCGTGCCGGGACAGAATCACGCGAACACCGGGGAGCTGTTTTTT	CASSVPGQNHANTGELFF
TRBV7-9	TRBJ2-7	-	TRBD2	TGTGCCAGCAGCCCATTAGCGGGGGGGGGCCCCTACGAGCAGTACTTC	CASSPLAGGGPYEQYF
TRBV27	TRBJ2-7	-	-	TGTGCCAGCAGTACCCAACAGGGACTCGAGCAGTACTTC	CASSTQQGLEQYF
TRBV15	TRBJ1-5	-	-	TGTGCCACCAGTACAGATAGCAATCAGCCCCAGCATTTT	CATSTDSNQPQHF
TRBV6-5	TRBJ2-7	-	-	TGTGCCAGCAGTTACTCCCGGACAACCGGCGAGCAGTACTTC	CASSYSRTTGEQYF
TRBV13	TRBJ2-1	-	-	TGTGCCAGCAGCTTAGGGTATGAGCAGTTCTTC	CASSLGYEQFF
TRBV15	TRBJ2-7	-	TRBD2	TGTGCCACCAGCAGAGACGGGAGGGCCTTTAACGAGCAGTACTTC	CATSRDGRAFNEQYF
TRBV11-2	TRBJ2-3	-	-	TGTGCCAGCAGTTCCGGGGTGTTGGATACGCAGTATTTT	CASSSGVLDTQYF
TRBV11-3	TRBJ2-1	-	TRBD1	TGTGCCAGCAGCCCTGGACAGGGCTTCTACAATGAGCAGTTCTTC	CASSPGQGFYNEQFF
TRBV2	TRBJ2-2	-	-	TGTGCCAGCAGTCAAGACGGGGTCACCGGGGAGCTGTTTTTT	CASSQDGVTGELFF
TRBV18	TRBJ2-7	-	TRBD2	TGTGCCAGCTCACCAAGGTGGGAGGGAATCCACGAGCAGTACTTC	CASSPRWEGIHEQYF
TRBV30	TRBJ1-6	-	-	TGTGCCTGGAGTGTAGGGGGGTCTAATTCACCCCTCCACTTT	CAWSVGGSNSPLHF
TRBV7-2	TRBJ1-5	-	TRBD1	TGTGCCAGCAATGAACAGGGGAGGGGTAGCAATCAGCCCCAGCATTTT	CASNEQGRGSNQPQHF